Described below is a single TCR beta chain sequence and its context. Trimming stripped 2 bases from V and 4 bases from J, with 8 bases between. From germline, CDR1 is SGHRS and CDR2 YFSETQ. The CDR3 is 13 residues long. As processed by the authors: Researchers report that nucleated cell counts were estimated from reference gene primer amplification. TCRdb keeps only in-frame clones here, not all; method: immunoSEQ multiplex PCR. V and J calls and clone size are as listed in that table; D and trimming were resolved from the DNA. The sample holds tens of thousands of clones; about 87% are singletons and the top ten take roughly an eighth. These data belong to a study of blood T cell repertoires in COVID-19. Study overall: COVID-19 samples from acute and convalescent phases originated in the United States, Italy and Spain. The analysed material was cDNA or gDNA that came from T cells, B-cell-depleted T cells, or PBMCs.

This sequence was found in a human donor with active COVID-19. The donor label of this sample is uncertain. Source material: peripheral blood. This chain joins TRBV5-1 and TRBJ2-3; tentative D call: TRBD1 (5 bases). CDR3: CASSFAGSDTQYF. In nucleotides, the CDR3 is TGCGCCAGCAGCTTCGCAGGGTCAGATACGCAGTATTTT.